The rows below give T cell receptor beta chains drawn from one sample of a study of cytomegalovirus exposure and HLA in healthy donors. Produced via immunoSEQ multiplex PCR; TCRdb's table is partial and in-frame only. The table includes 100,000 to 150,000 clones, about 8.5% detected once. Sequenced sample: PBMCs. All receptors come from a man aged 35 to 55 in good health and CMV-seronegative. CDR3s include the opening cysteine and the closing phenylalanine or tryptophan. The D gene is left open where the match is weak. The size entry is marked missing in some rows and otherwise reads once, few, many or a size class.

size,D,V,J,CDR3,DNA
few,-,TRBV30,TRBJ2-6,CAISPSGANVLTF,TGTGCGATCAGTCCCTCTGGGGCCAACGTCCTGACTTTC
-,-,TRBV5-5,TRBJ2-1,CASSLGGQGGNEQFF,TGTGCCAGCAGCTTAGGGGGTCAGGGAGGGAATGAGCAGTTCTTC
-,TRBD1,TRBV5-1,TRBJ2-2,CASSQDGTGGNGELFF,TGCGCCAGCAGCCAGGATGGGACAGGAGGGAACGGGGAGCTGTTTTTT
few,-,TRBV2,TRBJ1-4,CASRTDATNEKLFF,TGTGCCAGCAGGACAGATGCAACTAATGAAAAACTGTTTTTT
-,-,TRBV9,TRBJ1-1,CASSVDLRGTEAFF,TGTGCCAGCAGCGTAGATCTAAGGGGCACTGAAGCTTTCTTT
-,-,TRBV5-1,TRBJ1-1,CASSSQGTTEAFF,TGCGCCAGCAGCTCGCAGGGTACCACTGAAGCTTTCTTT
few,TRBD1,TRBV29-1,TRBJ2-7,CSCKGTVRDEQYF,TGCAGCTGTAAAGGGACAGTCCGGGACGAGCAGTACTTC
few,TRBD1,TRBV4-1,TRBJ1-2,CASSQSTGVNYGYTF,TGCGCCAGCAGCCAAAGTACAGGGGTTAACTATGGCTACACCTTC
-,-,TRBV5-1,TRBJ2-3,CASSFAGRSTDTQYF,TGCGCCAGCAGCTTCGCGGGGAGGAGCACAGATACGCAGTATTTT
-,TRBD2,TRBV5-1,TRBJ2-1,CASSPGLAISYNEQFF,TGCGCCAGCAGCCCTGGACTAGCTATATCCTACAATGAGCAGTTCTTC
few,-,TRBV28,TRBJ1-1,CASDTSQARNTEAFF,TGTGCCAGCGATACATCACAGGCGAGGAACACTGAAGCTTTCTTT
few,TRBD2,TRBV7-2,TRBJ2-4,CASSLAAGRAQYF,TGTGCCAGCAGCTTAGCAGCGGGGAGAGCGCAGTACTTC
few,TRBD1,TRBV29-1,TRBJ1-6,CSVGQGSYNSPLHF,TGCAGCGTCGGACAGGGATCCTATAATTCACCCCTCCACTTT
-,-,TRBV9,TRBJ1-6,CASSGSPGRGNSPLHF,TGTGCCAGCAGCGGTTCCCCGGGACGGGGGAATTCACCCCTCCACTTT
-,TRBD2,TRBV2,TRBJ2-1,CASMRREGYNEQFF,TGTGCCAGCATGCGAAGGGAGGGGTACAATGAGCAGTTCTTC
-,-,TRBV18,TRBJ1-5,CASSLGISGQPQHF,TGTGCCAGCTCACTCGGCATTTCGGGTCAGCCCCAGCATTTT
-,-,TRBV30,TRBJ1-2,CAWSVGRGAGYTF,TGTGCCTGGAGTGTAGGTAGGGGCGCTGGCTACACCTTC
-,TRBD2,TRBV5-4,TRBJ2-5,CASSRGLAGDLQETQYF,TGTGCCAGCAGCCGGGGGCTAGCGGGGGACCTCCAAGAGACCCAGTACTTC
few,-,TRBV5-1,TRBJ2-1,CASSLSPTDYNEQFF,TGCGCCAGCAGCTTGTCTCCGACAGACTACAATGAGCAGTTCTTC
-,TRBD2,TRBV25-1,TRBJ2-3,CASSPGLDADTKYF,TGTGCCAGCAGCCCGGGACTAGACGCCGATACGAAGTATTTT
-,-,TRBV6-6,TRBJ2-5,CASSYSSLGMETQYF,TGTGCCAGCAGTTACTCGAGCTTGGGCATGGAGACCCAGTACTTC
-,TRBD2,TRBV5-1,TRBJ2-1,CASSLAGIRGTSDNEQFF,TGCGCCAGCAGCTTGGCCGGCATCCGCGGGACTAGCGACAATGAGCAGTTCTTC
-,-,TRBV5-5,TRBJ1-1,CASSLGSGNTEAFF,TGTGCCAGCAGCTTGGGGTCCGGGAACACTGAAGCTTTCTTT
-,-,TRBV2,TRBJ1-2,CATLAEANYGYTF,TGTGCCACGCTGGCCGAGGCTAACTATGGCTACACCTTC
-,-,TRBV19,TRBJ1-2,CASSHTGQGYGYTF,TGTGCCAGTAGTCATACAGGGCAGGGGTATGGCTACACCTTC
-,-,TRBV4-3,TRBJ2-4,CASSQAYKRYIAKNIQYF,TGCGCCAGCAGCCAGGCCTATAAGCGGTACATAGCCAAAAACATTCAGTACTTC
-,TRBD1,TRBV29-1,TRBJ2-1,CSAGTGVFNEQFF,TGCAGCGCGGGGACAGGGGTTTTCAATGAGCAGTTCTTC
-,-,TRBV5-1,TRBJ1-6,CASSLGRNGSPLHF,TGCGCCAGCAGCTTGGGGAGGAACGGATCACCCCTCCACTTT
-,-,TRBV6-6,TRBJ2-3,CASSYSKGDTQYF,TGTGCCAGCAGTTACTCGAAGGGGGATACGCAGTATTTT
few,TRBD1,TRBV9,TRBJ2-5,CASSTQTGALEETQYF,TGTGCCAGCAGCACTCAGACAGGGGCCCTTGAAGAGACCCAGTACTTC
-,TRBD1,TRBV19,TRBJ1-5,CASSTPGQVNQPQHF,TGTGCCAGTAGTACCCCGGGACAGGTCAATCAGCCCCAGCATTTT
few,TRBD1,TRBV7-8,TRBJ1-5,CASSPLGQGVDQPQHF,TGTGCCAGCAGCCCACTGGGACAGGGGGTGGATCAGCCCCAGCATTTT
-,-,TRBV5-4,TRBJ2-7,CASSGGTLSSYEQYF,TGTGCCAGCAGCGGCGGGACTTTAAGCTCCTACGAGCAGTACTTC
few,-,TRBV5-1,TRBJ1-2,CASSSLPGSAAGYTF,TGCGCCAGCAGCTCTCTGCCGGGATCCGCAGCTGGCTACACCTTC